This entry describes one TCR beta chain. This sample was taken from a study of blood T cell repertoires in COVID-19. Study details: Samples representing acute and convalescent COVID-19 were sourced from the United States, Italy and Spain. From T cells, B-cell-depleted T cells, or PBMCs came the material, which was cDNA or gDNA.

V lost 3 bases, J lost 7 bases, and 6 bases stayed unmatched. CDR3 length: 14 amino acids. Per the germline V gene, CDR1 is SGHKS and CDR2 is YYEKEE (reference sequence). Method: immunoSEQ multiplex PCR; TCRdb's copy keeps in-frame clones and lacks some. The sample has roughly 200,000 clones, more than 70% seen once; the top ten hold roughly 6.2%. This receptor was identified in a woman between 40 and 50 years old who had recovered from COVID-19. This chain uses TRBV5-5 with TRBJ1-3; TRBD1 matches at 8 bases. Sequenced: peripheral blood. The CDR3 region is CASSYDRGRNTIYF. The CDR3 DNA reads TGTGCCAGCAGCTATGACAGGGGCCGGAACACCATATATTTT.